The entry below describes one T cell receptor (beta chain). The data derive from a study of blood T cell repertoires in COVID-19. Enrollment of patients from Seattle took place during active infection, with longitudinal follow-up. As handled by the study authors: Reference gene primer amplification yielded estimated nucleated cell counts. Some clones are missing from TCRdb's copy, which holds only in-frame ones; the method was immunoSEQ multiplex PCR. V and J calls and clone size come straight from that table; D and trimming were deduced from the DNA. The sample records 200,000 to 300,000 clones, about 88% being singletons. The CDR3 has 16 amino acids. Germline V lookup: CDR1 SGHRS, CDR2 YFSETQ. V was pared by 5 bases and J by 5 bases, with 8 bases of the junction left unmatched.

The clonotype comes from a woman aged 60-75 years with COVID-19, enrolled during active disease. The J gene is TRBJ2-5, the V gene TRBV5-1, with TRBD2 matching 14 bases. Sequences were obtained from peripheral blood. The CDR3 region is CASRSTGTSGSETQYF. The CDR3 bases are TGCGCCAGCAGATCAACCGGGACTAGCGGGAGTGAGACCCAGTACTTC.